These T cell receptor beta chains were read from a single sample in a study of T cells in tuberculosis. Clones were read by immunoSEQ multiplex PCR, and TCRdb kept only the in-frame ones, dropping some. The sample holds more than 40,000 clones; approximately 94% are singletons and the top ten take 1.5% to 2%. The source material was PBMCs. The receptors were sampled from a donor aged 10 to 29 with latent tuberculosis or without tuberculosis infection. Some clones in this sample may be carry-over from other donors' samples. Each CDR3 is given with its conserved first and last residue. A D gene is named only where the DNA matches it firmly. Size is omitted from some rows. Given values are once, few, many or a class for expanded clones.

CDR3aa	CDR3nt	j_gene	abundance	d_gene	v_gene
CASSLSGTSRYNEQFF	TGTGCCAGCAGCTTATCCGGGACTAGCAGATACAATGAGCAGTTCTTC	TRBJ2-1	NA	TRBD2	TRBV7-6
CASSDPGTGAYEQYF	TGTGCCAGCAGCGATCCCGGGACAGGGGCCTACGAGCAGTACTTC	TRBJ2-7	NA	TRBD1	TRBV5-4
CSVDRRERNDEQFF	TGCAGCGTTGACCGCCGAGAGAGGAATGATGAGCAGTTCTTC	TRBJ2-1	NA	NA	TRBV29-1
CASSFFGGTDTQYF	TGTGCCAGCAGTTTCTTCGGTGGCACAGATACGCAGTATTTT	TRBJ2-3	once	NA	TRBV27
CASSPPLGRYSYEQYF	TGTGCCAGCAGCCCCCCGCTGGGGCGATATTCCTACGAGCAGTACTTC	TRBJ2-7	NA	NA	TRBV7-6
CASSIRGSSTDTQYF	TGTGCCAGTAGTATCCGTGGGAGTAGCACAGATACGCAGTATTTT	TRBJ2-3	NA	NA	TRBV19
CASSPEGNYGYTF	TGTGCCAGCAGCCCGGAGGGCAACTATGGCTACACCTTC	TRBJ1-2	few	NA	TRBV27
CASRIQGTYEQYF	TGTGCCAGCAGGATACAGGGTACCTACGAGCAGTACTTC	TRBJ2-7	NA	NA	TRBV28
CASSPPKGVYTF	TGTGCCAGCTCACCACCCAAGGGAGTCTACACCTTC	TRBJ1-2	NA	NA	TRBV18
CASNNRVGGDTEAFF	TGTGCCAGCAACAACAGGGTTGGGGGCGACACTGAAGCTTTCTTT	TRBJ1-1	NA	NA	TRBV7-9
CASSVRDTYEQYF	TGTGCCAGCAGCGTCCGGGACACCTACGAGCAGTACTTC	TRBJ2-7	NA	NA	TRBV9
CASSSGETQYF	TGTGCCAGCAGCTCCGGGGAGACCCAGTACTTC	TRBJ2-5	NA	NA	TRBV7-3
CASGLAGPNTGELFF	TGTGCTAGTGGCTTAGCGGGGCCGAACACCGGGGAGCTGTTTTTT	TRBJ2-2	NA	TRBD2	TRBV12-5
CASSSWDRGYEQYF	TGTGCCAGCAGCTCCTGGGACAGGGGGTACGAGCAGTACTTC	TRBJ2-7	NA	TRBD1	TRBV5-5
CASSPGTDREAFF	TGTGCCAGCTCACCAGGGACAGATCGAGAAGCTTTCTTT	TRBJ1-1	NA	TRBD1	TRBV18
CASSQVSGLAGVETQYF	TGCGCCAGCAGCCAAGTCTCGGGACTAGCGGGAGTAGAGACCCAGTACTTC	TRBJ2-5	NA	TRBD2	TRBV4-3
CASSMGGNREAFF	TGTGCCAGTAGTATGGGGGGTAACCGTGAAGCTTTCTTT	TRBJ1-1	NA	NA	TRBV19
CASIPSGSGKQYF	TGTGCCAGCATTCCTAGCGGGAGCGGAAAGCAGTACTTC	TRBJ2-7	NA	TRBD2	TRBV28
CASSKTGANLGNGYTF	TGTGCCAGCTCCAAGACAGGGGCGAACTTAGGGAATGGCTACACCTTC	TRBJ1-2	once	TRBD1	TRBV18
CASSSAVRGYNEQFF	TGTGCCAGCAGCTCAGCGGTCCGGGGGTACAATGAGCAGTTCTTC	TRBJ2-1	once	NA	TRBV7-9
CASSLVGGGRSYEQYF	TGTGCCAGCAGCTTAGTCGGGGGCGGGAGGTCCTACGAGCAGTACTTC	TRBJ2-7	NA	TRBD2	TRBV7-9
CASSRGTSAHTSTDTQYF	TGCGCCAGCAGCCGCGGGACTAGCGCACACACTAGCACAGATACGCAGTATTTT	TRBJ2-3	NA	TRBD2	TRBV4-3
CASSLRAGAYEQYF	TGTGCCAGCAGCTTACGGGCCGGGGCCTACGAGCAGTACTTC	TRBJ2-7	NA	NA	TRBV7-9
CASSLETGGIMFF	TGTGCCAGCAGCTTGGAGACAGGGGGAATAATGTTCTTT	TRBJ1-1	NA	TRBD1	TRBV5-6
CASSPTGTVEGNTIYF	TGTGCCAGCTCACCGACCGGGACAGTGGAAGGAAACACCATATATTTT	TRBJ1-3	NA	TRBD1	TRBV18
CASSFARLWETQYF	TGTGCCAGCAGCTTTGCGCGGTTGTGGGAGACCCAGTACTTC	TRBJ2-5	NA	NA	TRBV7-2
CAWLAGLAGAGELFF	TGTGCCTGGTTGGCGGGATTAGCGGGTGCCGGGGAGCTGTTTTTT	TRBJ2-2	NA	TRBD2	TRBV30
CASSLAGRGSPYEQYF	TGTGCCAGCAGCTTAGCGGGGCGGGGAAGTCCCTACGAGCAGTACTTC	TRBJ2-7	once	NA	TRBV7-2
CASSHDIDFGAFF	TGTGCCAGCAGCCATGATATAGACTTCGGAGCTTTCTTT	TRBJ1-1	NA	NA	TRBV7-9
CASSLEEWGYTF	TGTGCCAGCAGCTTAGAGGAGTGGGGCTACACCTTC	TRBJ1-2	once	NA	TRBV7-2
CASSSISSWRPYNEQFF	TGTGCCAGCAGTTCGATCTCTTCCTGGCGGCCTTACAATGAGCAGTTCTTC	TRBJ2-1	NA	NA	TRBV28